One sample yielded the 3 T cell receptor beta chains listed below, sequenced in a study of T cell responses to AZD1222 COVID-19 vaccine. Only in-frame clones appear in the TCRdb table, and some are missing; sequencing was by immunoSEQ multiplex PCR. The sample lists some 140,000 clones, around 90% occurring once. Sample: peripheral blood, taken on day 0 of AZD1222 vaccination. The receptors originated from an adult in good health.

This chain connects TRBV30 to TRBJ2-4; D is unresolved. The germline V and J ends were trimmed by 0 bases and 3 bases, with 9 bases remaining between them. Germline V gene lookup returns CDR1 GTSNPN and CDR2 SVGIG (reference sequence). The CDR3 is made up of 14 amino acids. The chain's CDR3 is CAWSVNAVKNIQYF. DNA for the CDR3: TGTGCCTGGAGTGTAAACGCGGTCAAAAACATTCAGTACTTC.

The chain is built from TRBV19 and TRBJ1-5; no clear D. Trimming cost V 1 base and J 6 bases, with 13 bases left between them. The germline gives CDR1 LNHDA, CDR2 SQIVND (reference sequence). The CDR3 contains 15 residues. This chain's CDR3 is CASSIGPGKSQPQHF. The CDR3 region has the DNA TGTGCCAGTAGTATAGGGCCAGGTAAAAGTCAGCCCCAGCATTTT.

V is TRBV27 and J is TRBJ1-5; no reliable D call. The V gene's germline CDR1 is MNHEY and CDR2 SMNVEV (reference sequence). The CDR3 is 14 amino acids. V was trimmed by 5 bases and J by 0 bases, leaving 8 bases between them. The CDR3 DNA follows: TGTGCCAGCAGTCGCTATTATAGCAATCAGCCCCAGCATTTT. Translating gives CASSRYYSNQPQHF.